Listed below are T cell receptor beta chains from one sample, sequenced in a study of T cell responses to AZD1222 COVID-19 vaccine. TCRdb's table, derived via immunoSEQ multiplex PCR, lists solely in-frame clones and lacks some. This table has some 62,000 clones, around three quarters appearing once. This material consisted of peripheral blood, taken on day 0 of AZD1222 vaccination. Receptor source: an adult in good health. CDR3s include the opening cysteine and the closing phenylalanine or tryptophan. A D gene is named only where the DNA matches it firmly. For some rows the clone size is stated as once, few or many, or as a class when expanded; others skip it.

size: many; V: TRBV7-2; D: NA; J: TRBJ2-7; CDR3: CASSGDSAYEQYF; DNA: TGTGCCAGCAGCGGGGACTCAGCCTACGAGCAGTACTTC
size: NA; V: TRBV11-2; D: NA; J: TRBJ2-2; CDR3: CASSSRGAGTGELFF; DNA: TGTGCCAGCAGCTCTAGGGGGGCGGGCACCGGGGAGCTGTTTTTT
size: few; V: TRBV7-8; D: NA; J: TRBJ2-7; CDR3: CASSLVGGYEQYF; DNA: TGTGCCAGCAGCTTAGTGGGGGGTTACGAGCAGTACTTC
size: NA; V: TRBV2; D: NA; J: TRBJ1-5; CDR3: CASSGGGGGNQPQHF; DNA: TGTGCCAGCAGTGGCGGGGGAGGGGGCAATCAGCCCCAGCATTTT
size: NA; V: TRBV11-2; D: NA; J: TRBJ2-3; CDR3: CASSPSTDTQYF; DNA: TGTGCCAGCAGCCCGAGCACAGATACGCAGTATTTT
size: medium-sized; V: TRBV18; D: TRBD1; J: TRBJ2-7; CDR3: CASSPATGGLSSYEQYF; DNA: TGTGCCAGCTCACCAGCGACAGGGGGCTTGAGCTCCTACGAGCAGTACTTC
size: once; V: TRBV9; D: TRBD1; J: TRBJ1-2; CDR3: CASSVGDRSDGYTF; DNA: TGTGCCAGCAGCGTAGGGGACAGATCCGACGGCTACACCTTC
size: few; V: TRBV6-2/TRBV6-3; D: NA; J: TRBJ2-5; CDR3: CASSYLGLGETQYF; DNA: TGTGCCAGCAGTTATTTGGGGCTTGGCGAGACCCAGTACTTC
size: NA; V: TRBV18; D: TRBD1; J: TRBJ1-2; CDR3: CASSPYAPGQVVTYGYTF; DNA: TGTGCCAGCTCACCATACGCCCCGGGACAGGTAGTGACCTATGGCTACACCTTC
size: NA; V: TRBV7-2; D: TRBD1; J: TRBJ1-2; CDR3: CASSPRGELYGYTF; DNA: TGTGCCAGCAGCCCCAGGGGGGAGCTCTATGGCTACACCTTC
size: NA; V: TRBV18; D: TRBD2; J: TRBJ2-7; CDR3: CASSLPSGGQGYEQYF; DNA: TGTGCCAGCTCGTTGCCTAGCGGGGGTCAAGGCTACGAGCAGTACTTC
size: NA; V: TRBV7-2; D: TRBD2; J: TRBJ2-5; CDR3: CASSLLSSGASGTQYF; DNA: TGTGCCAGCAGCTTATTGTCTAGCGGGGCGTCGGGGACCCAGTACTTC
size: NA; V: TRBV6-5; D: TRBD1; J: TRBJ1-5; CDR3: CASDRDWSQPQHF; DNA: TGTGCCAGCGACAGGGACTGGTCTCAGCCCCAGCATTTT
size: NA; V: TRBV18; D: NA; J: TRBJ2-4; CDR3: CASSPGREPKNIQYF; DNA: TGTGCCAGCTCACCAGGCAGGGAACCCAAAAACATTCAGTACTTC
size: NA; V: TRBV20-1; D: NA; J: TRBJ1-2; CDR3: CSAGHNYGYTF; DNA: TGCAGTGCCGGACATAACTATGGCTACACCTTC
size: NA; V: TRBV18; D: NA; J: TRBJ1-1; CDR3: CASSPPGRNEAFF; DNA: TGTGCCAGCTCACCACCTGGGCGGAATGAAGCTTTCTTT
size: NA; V: TRBV5-1; D: NA; J: TRBJ1-6; CDR3: CASSLAGIGSPLHF; DNA: TGCGCCAGCAGCTTGGCGGGGATAGGGTCACCCCTCCACTTT
size: once; V: TRBV27; D: NA; J: TRBJ2-5; CDR3: CASRPSLQETQYF; DNA: TGTGCCAGCAGGCCCAGCCTCCAAGAGACCCAGTACTTC
size: NA; V: TRBV27; D: TRBD1; J: TRBJ1-5; CDR3: CASSLEGAGNQPQHF; DNA: TGTGCCAGCAGTTTGGAGGGGGCCGGCAATCAGCCCCAGCATTTT
size: NA; V: TRBV5-6; D: TRBD2; J: TRBJ2-3; CDR3: CASTPQSGTDTQYF; DNA: TGTGCCAGCACCCCCCAGAGCGGGACGGATACGCAGTATTTT
size: NA; V: TRBV19; D: NA; J: TRBJ2-3; CDR3: CASSTLGDTQYF; DNA: TGTGCCAGTAGTACCTTAGGGGATACGCAGTATTTT
size: few; V: TRBV3-1/TRBV3-2; D: TRBD1; J: TRBJ2-7; CDR3: CASSPGQGADEQYF; DNA: TGTGCCAGCAGCCCGGGACAGGGGGCGGACGAGCAGTACTTC
size: NA; V: TRBV11-3; D: NA; J: TRBJ1-1; CDR3: CASSVDPNTEAFF; DNA: TGTGCCAGCAGCGTCGACCCGAACACTGAAGCTTTCTTT
size: NA; V: TRBV28; D: NA; J: TRBJ1-2; CDR3: CASSEQQGRTNYGYTF; DNA: TGTGCCAGCAGTGAACAACAGGGAAGGACTAACTATGGCTACACCTTC
size: few; V: TRBV5-4; D: NA; J: TRBJ1-1; CDR3: CASSFAGRRNTEAFF; DNA: TGTGCCAGCAGCTTCGCGGGACGGAGGAACACTGAAGCTTTCTTT
size: few; V: TRBV19; D: NA; J: TRBJ1-1; CDR3: CASQLNTEAFF; DNA: TGTGCCAGCCAACTGAACACTGAAGCTTTCTTT
size: NA; V: TRBV4-1; D: TRBD1; J: TRBJ1-1; CDR3: CASSHVTGARTEAFF; DNA: TGCGCCAGCAGCCACGTAACAGGGGCGAGGACTGAAGCTTTCTTT
size: NA; V: TRBV9; D: NA; J: TRBJ1-2; CDR3: CASSAQSGGYTF; DNA: TGTGCCAGCAGCGCCCAAAGTGGGGGCTACACCTTC
size: NA; V: TRBV27; D: NA; J: TRBJ1-5; CDR3: CASSLQGPQPQHF; DNA: TGTGCCAGCAGTTTACAGGGGCCCCAGCCCCAGCATTTT
size: few; V: TRBV7-8; D: NA; J: TRBJ1-1; CDR3: CASSPIGGARTEAFF; DNA: TGTGCCAGCAGCCCAATTGGGGGCGCGCGGACTGAAGCTTTCTTT
size: NA; V: TRBV10-1; D: TRBD1; J: TRBJ2-1; CDR3: CASSEPGQGVDEQFF; DNA: TGCGCCAGCAGTGAGCCCGGACAGGGTGTCGATGAGCAGTTCTTC
size: NA; V: TRBV30; D: NA; J: TRBJ2-3; CDR3: CAWSGPSIRQAPQYF; DNA: TGTGCCTGGAGTGGTCCTAGTATAAGACAGGCTCCGCAGTATTTT
size: NA; V: TRBV9; D: NA; J: TRBJ1-6; CDR3: CASRTDRNSPLHF; DNA: TGTGCCAGCAGAACGGACCGTAATTCACCCCTCCACTTT
size: many; V: TRBV19; D: TRBD1; J: TRBJ1-2; CDR3: CASSTQPGTGDGYTF; DNA: TGTGCCAGTAGTACTCAACCCGGGACAGGGGATGGCTACACCTTC